The clone carrying this T cell receptor beta chain was counted many times. Its antigen is currently unknown. This entry is derived from a study of CD8 T cells in ankylosing spondylitis. Study conclusions and caveats: A motif in TCR beta, a set of roughly 8 highly homologous variants, appeared characteristic of ankylosing spondylitis blood. Matched ankylosing spondylitis synovial fluid reportedly contained a significantly enriched population of disease-linked clones. CD8+ cells made up the disease-linked clones, which were relatively rare in peripheral blood.

V was shortened by 3 bases and J by 0 bases, with 9 bases between the two germline ends. The CDR3 is made up of 13 amino acids. Per the germline V gene, CDR1 is DFQATT and CDR2 is SNEGSKA (reference sequence). Molecular-barcoded quantitative 5'-RACE produced these TCR beta libraries. TCRdb redid the calling of the 5' RACE reads with MiXCR, one entry per CDR3 protein. Of 220,000 or so distinct CDR3 sequences listed, approximately 10% are singletons. The receptor was derived from a male donor with ankylosing spondylitis or in good health (not recorded which). The chain uses TRBV20-1 and TRBJ2-7, with TRBD2 as a possible D gene (5 bases). The sequenced material came from blood, either unsorted or a sorted T cell fraction (not recorded which). The CDR3 sequence: CSARSRGSYEQYF. CDR3 nucleotides: TGCAGTGCTAGGAGTCGGGGCTCCTACGAGCAGTACTTC.